These 2 T cell receptor beta chains came from one sample sequenced in a study of T-cell memory formation after mild COVID-19. Each CDR3 protein gets one entry after TCRdb re-called the 5' RACE reads with MiXCR. The sample carries approximately 210,000 distinct CDR3 sequences, 25% to 35% recorded once. The source material was PBMCs or a T cell subset sorted from them (not recorded which). The receptors shown here come from an adult woman who had mild COVID-19 (a few samples of this study predate the infection). Cell type and time point are not known.

V gene TRBV12-3 or TRBV12-4 combines with J gene TRBJ2-1; D remains ambiguous. This CDR3 has 11 amino acids. V lost 3 bases to trimming and J lost 13 bases, with 10 bases between them. CDR3 sequence reads: CASSFKQIQFF. For the CDR3, the DNA is TGTGCCAGCAGTTTTAAACAGATTCAGTTCTTC.

This clonotype was observed a few times. This chain connects TRBV5-1 to TRBJ1-1, with D maybe TRBD1 (6 bases). There are 14 residues in the CDR3. Germline V gene lookup returns CDR1 SGHRS and CDR2 YFSETQ. Between the trimmed V and J ends, which lost 4 bases and 7 bases, there was a span of 17 bases. The DNA of the CDR3 is TGCGCCAGCAGCGAGACGGACAGTGGAATTGAAGCTTTCTTT. It yields the protein CASSETDSGIEAFF.